A single sample gave rise to the 2 T cell receptor beta chains below, sequenced in a study of cytomegalovirus exposure and HLA in healthy donors. Amplification used 60 Vbeta primers and 13 Jbeta primers. Produced via immunoSEQ multiplex PCR; TCRdb's table is partial and in-frame only. The top ten hold approximately 11% of the sample, which has some 120,000 clones, roughly 75% seen once. The specimen was PBMCs. The origin of the receptors is a young man in good health and CMV-seropositive.

The CDR3 spells CAWSAQGGGYTF. The CDR3 DNA reads as TGTGCCTGGAGTGCCCAGGGAGGTGGCTACACCTTC. V usage is TRBV30 and J usage is TRBJ1-2; TRBD1 is a possible D gene (5 bases). Trimming removed 1 base from V and 7 bases from J, with 10 bases in between. The CDR3 has 12 residues. CDR1 is GTSNPN, CDR2 SVGIG, per germline (reference sequence).

The chain has TRBV7-9 and TRBJ2-5; the D gene is possibly TRBD2 (5 bases). Germline V CDR1 and CDR2: SEHNR, FQNEAQ (reference sequence). The CDR3 covers 14 residues. Trimming removed 3 bases at V and 1 base at J, with 9 bases between. Here the CDR3 reads CASSFARVQETQYF. The DNA of the CDR3 is TGTGCCAGCAGCTTTGCGCGGGTCCAAGAGACCCAGTACTTC. Based on the CDR3 plus reference TRBV7-9 and TRBJ2-5, the full variable domain is DTGVSQNPRHKITKRGQNVTFRCDPISEHNRLYWYRQTLGQGPEFLTYFQNEAQLEKSRLLSDRFSAERPKGSFSTLEIQRTEQGDSAMYLCASSFARVQETQYFGPGTRLLVL.